The rows below give T cell receptor beta chains drawn from one sample of a study of early T cells in non-severe SARS-CoV-2 infection. Each CDR3 protein is one row after TCRdb ran MiXCR on the 5' RACE reads. The sample lists 60,000 to 70,000 distinct CDR3 sequences; less than 5% were seen once. What was sequenced was whole blood. These receptors originate from an adult who was a healthcare worker with PCR-confirmed SARS-CoV-2 infection or an uninfected control (not recorded which). Both conserved end residues are part of each CDR3. A D gene is named only where the DNA matches it firmly. The size of a clone is reported for some rows only, either as once, few or many, or as a class for expanded clones.

>TRBJ1-1|15|-|-|TRBV4-1
TGCGCCAGCAGCCAAATTTGGCAGGAAAAGACTGAAGTTTTCTTT
CASSQIWQEKTEVFF
>TRBJ2-1|18|many|TRBD2|TRBV12-3/TRBV12-4
TGTGCCAGCAGTTTAGTGGATATAGCGGGAGTATCTTACAATGAGCAGTTCTTC
CASSLVDIAGVSYNEQFF
>TRBJ1-4|15|many|TRBD1|TRBV9
TGTGCCAGCAGCGCCACAGGGGGCGATAATGAAAAACTGTTTTTT
CASSATGGDNEKLFF
>TRBJ2-1|15|few|-|TRBV28
TGTGCCAGCAGTTTCCAGGGGTCCTCCTACAATGAGCAGTTCTTC
CASSFQGSSYNEQFF
>TRBJ2-6|17|many|TRBD1|TRBV7-2
TGTGCCAGCGCGCGGGACAGGGCGATTACCGAGGCCAACGTCCTGACTTTC
CASARDRAITEANVLTF
>TRBJ2-6|14|many|-|TRBV12-3/TRBV12-4
TGTGCCAGCACGCCATGGACTGGGGCCAACGTCCTGACTTTC
CASTPWTGANVLTF
>TRBJ1-2|14|many|-|TRBV7-9
TGTGCCAGCAGCTTAGTGAGAGATAACTATGGCTACACCTTC
CASSLVRDNYGYTF
>TRBJ1-1|13|many|-|TRBV5-1
TGCGCCAGCAGCTCTGTCATGAACACTGAAGCTTTCTTT
CASSSVMNTEAFF
>TRBJ2-3|15|-|-|TRBV19
TGTGCTAGTAGTATCGGGCTGGCCTTACCCGATACGCAGTATTTT
CASSIGLALPDTQYF
>TRBJ2-2|16|many|TRBD2|TRBV11-2
TGTGCCAGCAGCCAACTAGCGTACCAAGACACCGGGGAGCTGTTTTTT
CASSQLAYQDTGELFF
>TRBJ2-7|14|many|-|TRBV10-3
TGTGCCATCGGGCCCCAAGCCGGGGCCTACGAGCAGTACTTC
CAIGPQAGAYEQYF
>TRBJ2-3|13|few|TRBD1|TRBV7-2
TGTGCCAGCAGCCGGGACAGACAAGATACGCAGTATTTT
CASSRDRQDTQYF
>TRBJ2-7|15|many|-|TRBV12-3/TRBV12-4
TGTGCCAGCAGTTCCGAGACGGGAAGCTCCTACGAACAGTACTTC
CASSSETGSSYEQYF
>TRBJ2-1|16|many|-|TRBV15
TGTGCCACCAGCAGACGGAGGGTAAGCTCCTACAATGAGCAGTTCTTC
CATSRRRVSSYNEQFF
>TRBJ1-6|15|-|-|TRBV6-1
TGTGCCAGCAGTGACCTGGGACGGCTTGATTCACCCCTCCACTTT
CASSDLGRLDSPLHF
>TRBJ1-1|14|many|-|TRBV11-2
TGTGCCAGCAGCTTAGATCCTCAAGACAAGGTGGCTTTCTTT
CASSLDPQDKVAFF
>TRBJ1-2|13|many|-|TRBV6-5
TGTGCCAGCAGCCGTCGGGACCTTAGGGGCTACACCTTC
CASSRRDLRGYTF
>TRBJ1-1|15|many|-|TRBV6-5
TGTGCCAGCAGTTCCGGACAAACATTGAACACTGAAGCTTTCTTT
CASSSGQTLNTEAFF
>TRBJ2-7|14|many|-|TRBV25-1
TGTGCCAGCAGTGAACTGAGGCAGTCCTACGAGCAGTACTTC
CASSELRQSYEQYF
>TRBJ2-5|17|many|TRBD2|TRBV2
TGTGCCAGCAGCCTCGGGGTAGTGGGGGGGATCCAAGAGACCCAGTACTTC
CASSLGVVGGIQETQYF
>TRBJ1-1|13|-|TRBD1|TRBV11-3
TGTGCCAGCGGCTCAGCCGGGACAGATGAAGCTTTCTTT
CASGSAGTDEAFF
>TRBJ2-1|13|-|TRBD2|TRBV29-1
TGCACCAGTGCGGGGGGCGGGAGTAATGAGCAGTTCTTC
CTSAGGGSNEQFF
>TRBJ1-5|13|many|TRBD1|TRBV7-2
TGTGCCAGCAGTCCCAGACAGGGCCAGCCCCAGCATTTT
CASSPRQGQPQHF
>TRBJ2-3|13|-|-|TRBV24-1
TGTGCCACCAGCAGACAGTCAGCAGATACGCAGTATTTT
CATSRQSADTQYF
>TRBJ1-5|16|-|-|TRBV4-1
TGCGCCAGCAGCCAGGAAGGGGGGTATAGCAATCAGCCCCAGCATTTT
CASSQEGGYSNQPQHF
>TRBJ1-5|14|many|-|TRBV11-2
TGTGCCAGCAGCTTAGACCAGGGTTGGCAGCCCCAGCATTTT
CASSLDQGWQPQHF
>TRBJ2-3|13|many|TRBD1|TRBV20-1
TGCAGTGCCCGGGGGGACAGGGTCGATACGCAGTATTTT
CSARGDRVDTQYF
>TRBJ2-1|15|-|TRBD2|TRBV10-2
TGCGCCAGCAGTGATTGGACTAGATACTACAATGAGCAGTTCTTC
CASSDWTRYYNEQFF
>TRBJ2-5|14|few|TRBD2|TRBV7-2
TGTGCCAGCAGCTTCGGACTAGCTGTCGAGACCCAGTACTTC
CASSFGLAVETQYF
>TRBJ2-7|11|-|-|TRBV28
TGTGCCAGCAGTTTGTCAGGGGACCTGTACTTC
CASSLSGDLYF
>TRBJ1-1|11|many|-|TRBV19
TGTGCCACCCTATATGGGGGTGAAGCTTTCTTT
CATLYGGEAFF
>TRBJ2-2|16|many|-|TRBV2
TGTGCCAGCAGCCGGAATGACCTGGGGAACACCGGGGAGCTGTTTTTT
CASSRNDLGNTGELFF
>TRBJ1-6|12|many|-|TRBV20-1
TGCAGTCTCGAGGGCGGGAATTCACCCCTCCACTTT
CSLEGGNSPLHF
>TRBJ2-2|14|-|-|TRBV19
TGTGCCAGTAGTCACGGCCATCTAACCGGGGAGCTGTTTTTT
CASSHGHLTGELFF
>TRBJ2-4|20|many|TRBD2|TRBV6-6
TGTGCCAGCAGTTTGGAAAAGAGATGGGGACTAGCGGTAGCCAAAAACATTCAGTACTTC
CASSLEKRWGLAVAKNIQYF
>TRBJ1-2|12|many|-|TRBV5-4
TGTGCCAGCAGGAATTTCCAGGGCTCACCCACCTTC
CASRNFQGSPTF
>TRBJ2-1|14|medium-sized|-|TRBV27
TGTGCCAGCTCTAGACAGGGACTCTACAATGAGCAGTTCTTC
CASSRQGLYNEQFF
>TRBJ2-1|18|many|TRBD2|TRBV19
TGTGCCAGTAGTATCTTTGCGGGTTCTACCGCGGGAGGGAATGAGCAGTTCTTC
CASSIFAGSTAGGNEQFF
>TRBJ2-2|15|-|-|TRBV4-3
TGCGCCAGCAGCCAAATGAGCGGGCAGGGCGGGGAGCTGTTTTTT
CASSQMSGQGGELFF
>TRBJ2-2|15|few|TRBD2|TRBV6-5
TGTGCCAGCAGTCGGGGAGCGGGAGGAACCGGGGAGCTGTTTTTT
CASSRGAGGTGELFF
>TRBJ1-5|14|many|-|TRBV12-3/TRBV12-4
TGTGCCAGCAGTTTAGCAGGGAATAATCAGCCCCAGCATTTT
CASSLAGNNQPQHF
>TRBJ1-2|10|-|-|TRBV20-1
TGCAGTGCTAGAGTGACCGGCGACACCTTC
CSARVTGDTF
>TRBJ1-1|15|many|-|TRBV7-2
TGTGCCAGCAGGGACCAAGGACAGTCCATGGTCGAAGCTTTCTTT
CASRDQGQSMVEAFF
>TRBJ2-7|13|few|-|TRBV25-1
TGTGCCAGCAGTGAATTACAGAGCTACGAGCAGTACTTC
CASSELQSYEQYF
>TRBJ2-1|15|many|-|TRBV19
TGTGCCAGTAGTATAGAGGCACAAAGTTACAATGAGCAGTTCTTC
CASSIEAQSYNEQFF